The 12 T cell receptor beta chains presented below share a single source sample, sequenced in a study of early T cells in non-severe SARS-CoV-2 infection. TCRdb processed the 5' RACE reads anew with MiXCR; each CDR3 protein has one entry. The sample holds 50,000 to 80,000 distinct CDR3 sequences, 4.9% seen once. Material: whole blood. The receptors derive from an adult who was a healthcare worker with PCR-confirmed SARS-CoV-2 infection or an uninfected control (not recorded which).

There are many counts of this clonotype. The genes are TRBV9 and TRBJ2-3; TRBD2 matches 9 bases. Germline V CDR1 and CDR2: SGDLS, YYNGEE. V shed 3 bases and J 3 bases; nucleotides not matched to a gene: 2. CDR3 length: 14 residues. The CDR3 sequence: CASSESGGTDTQYF. The CDR3, as DNA: TGTGCCAGCAGCGAAAGCGGGGGGACAGATACGCAGTATTTT. The full variable domain, with the rest looked up from reference TRBV9 and TRBJ2-3, is DSGVTQTPKHLITATGQRVTLRCSPRSGDLSVYWYQQSLDQGLQFLIQYYNGEERAKGNILERFSAQQFPDLHSELNLSSLELGDSALYFCASSESGGTDTQYFGPGTRLTVL.

This chain links TRBV5-8 with TRBJ2-1, with D possibly being TRBD2 (6 bases). The CDR3 is made up of 14 amino acids. V was shortened by 10 bases and J by 4 bases, with 18 bases between the two germline ends. Per the germline V gene, CDR1 is SGHTS and CDR2 is YDEGEE. As DNA, the CDR3 is TGTGCCTCCTTTTTACGGGAGTTTTACAATGAGCAGTTCTTC. This codes for CASFLREFYNEQFF.

V is TRBV27 and J is TRBJ2-5, with D possibly called TRBD1 or TRBD2 (5 bases each). The CDR3 runs 14 residues. Germline CDR1 is MNHEY and CDR2 is SMNVEV (reference sequence). V was clipped by 5 bases and J by 4 bases, with 14 bases between them. For the CDR3, the DNA is TGTGCCAGCAGTCCTGGATGGGGACCAGAGACCCAGTACTTC. Residues: CASSPGWGPETQYF.

This clonotype was counted at least ten times. The rearrangement links TRBV19 to TRBJ2-1; unclear D gene. Germline loops: CDR1 LNHDA, CDR2 SQIVND (reference sequence). The CDR3 runs 13 residues. The V and J ends lost 1 base and 6 bases respectively, with 7 bases between them. The CDR3 loop is CASSIGSSNEQFF. The DNA for the CDR3 is TGTGCCAGTAGTATAGGAAGCTCCAATGAGCAGTTCTTC.

This clonotype was observed many times. The V and J genes are TRBV20-1 and TRBJ2-3; D perhaps matches TRBD2 (5 bases). V was shortened by 3 bases and J by 0 bases, with 10 bases between the two germline ends. The length of the CDR3 is 14 residues. CDR1 DFQATT and CDR2 SNEGSKA come from the germline V gene (reference sequence). This CDR3 is CSASRGSSTDTQYF. DNA for the CDR3: TGCAGTGCTAGTCGGGGTTCTAGCACAGATACGCAGTATTTT.

In its sample, this clonotype was seen many times. The rearrangement links TRBV6-6 to TRBJ1-3; a possible D gene is TRBD1 (6 bases). Trimming stripped 5 bases from V and 2 bases from J, with 10 bases between. CDR1 and CDR2 (germline): MNHNY, SVGAGI (reference sequence). This CDR3 comprises 14 residues. The CDR3 DNA follows: TGTGCCAGCAGTAGCGGGGGGCCTGGAAACACCATATATTTT. The encoded protein is CASSSGGPGNTIYF.

This clonotype occurred many times. The V gene is TRBV18, the J gene TRBJ2-5, with D possibly being TRBD2 (6 bases). Germline V gives CDR1 KGHSH, CDR2 LQKENI. V shed 8 bases and J shed 1 base, with 11 bases lying between them. This CDR3 has 13 residues. The CDR3 DNA is TGTGCCAGCGGAGGCGGGGTCCAAGAGACCCAGTACTTC. It yields the protein CASGGGVQETQYF. The complete variable domain, with remaining parts taken from reference TRBV18 and TRBJ2-5, reads NAGVMQNPRHLVRRRGQEARLRCSPMKGHSHVYWYRQLPEEGLKFMVYLQKENIIDESGMPKERFSAEFPKEGPSILRIQQVVRGDSAAYFCASGGGVQETQYFGPGTRLLVL.

The V gene is TRBV2, the J gene TRBJ2-1; possibly TRBD2 for D (6 bases). Between the trimmed V and J ends, which lost 6 bases and 0 bases, there was a span of 12 bases. The CDR3 is 15 residues long. Germline-derived CDR1 and CDR2 are SNHLY and FYNNEI. The CDR3 DNA follows: TGTGCCAGCAGGTTCGGGAGTCACTCCTACAATGAGCAGTTCTTC. This translates into CASRFGSHSYNEQFF.

This clonotype was counted ten times or more. V usage is TRBV12-3 or TRBV12-4 and J usage is TRBJ2-3, with 10 nucleotides matching TRBD1. There are 15 residues in the CDR3. With 3 bases clipped from V and 5 bases from J, the junction kept 5 bases outside the gene matches. This CDR3 reads CASSFRTGGQDTQYF. CDR3 in DNA: TGTGCCAGCAGTTTTAGGACAGGGGGTCAAGATACGCAGTATTTT.

This clonotype was detected a few times. The J gene is TRBJ2-3, the V gene TRBV20-1; D is perhaps TRBD2 (5 bases). The germline V gene encodes CDR1 DFQATT and CDR2 SNEGSKA (reference sequence). The V and J ends lost 5 bases and 2 bases respectively, with 8 bases between them. The CDR3 runs to 12 residues. The CDR3 sequence: CSAPDSTDTQYF. The CDR3 nucleotides are TGCAGTGCTCCGGACTCCACAGATACGCAGTATTTT.

V is TRBV7-8 and J is TRBJ2-3, with 13 bases lining up with TRBD2. CDR3 length: 16 residues. V shed 5 bases, J shed 7 bases, and the junction held 9 bases outside the gene matches. Germline-derived CDR1 and CDR2 are SGHVS and FQNEAQ. CDR3 sequence: CASSPRTSGSLYTQYF. CDR3 bases: TGTGCCAGCAGCCCCCGGACTAGCGGGAGTTTATATACGCAGTATTTT.

This clonotype was found many times. The chain combines TRBV25-1 with TRBJ1-2; D gene ambiguous. From germline, CDR1 is MGHDK and CDR2 SYGVNS. Trimming took off 4 bases at V and 4 bases at J, with 7 bases between the two ends. The CDR3 is made up of 12 amino acids. The CDR3 nucleotides read TGTGCCAGCAGTGTCTCTGGCTATGGCTACACCTTC. Translated, it gives CASSVSGYGYTF.